The sequence of this TCR beta chain was determined in a study of T-cell reconstitution after alpha-beta-depleted transplantation in children. Study-wide results and limits: Roughly two months post-transplant, alpha-beta T cells reportedly originated from several hundred graft clones that had expanded. T-cell counts and diversity at one year post-transplant came mainly from newly produced T cells. There were some patients whose high TCRbeta diversity at day 60 came from surviving recipient T cells and thymic progenitors.

The length of the CDR3 is 14 residues. The germline V gene encodes CDR1 MNHNS and CDR2 SASEGT. V lost 6 bases and J 6 bases, leaving 16 bases between the germline ends. Preparation of the TCRbeta library was carried out with unique molecular identifiers. TCRdb itself ran the PCR reads through MiXCR, one entry per CDR3 protein. The profile shows about 230,000 distinct CDR3 sequences, 11% of them singletons. Points on this clonotype: Its specificity is unknown.

The source was PBMCs, collected before TCRalphabeta/CD19-depleted stem cell transplant. This chain uses TRBV6-1 with TRBJ2-3; D gene unclear. The receptor comes from a child under two years old with acute myeloid leukemia, due to receive a stem cell transplant. The DNA of the CDR3 is TGTGCCAGCAGCGAACGGTCAAGTCGGGATACGCAGTATTTT. Amino acid sequence: CASSERSSRDTQYF.